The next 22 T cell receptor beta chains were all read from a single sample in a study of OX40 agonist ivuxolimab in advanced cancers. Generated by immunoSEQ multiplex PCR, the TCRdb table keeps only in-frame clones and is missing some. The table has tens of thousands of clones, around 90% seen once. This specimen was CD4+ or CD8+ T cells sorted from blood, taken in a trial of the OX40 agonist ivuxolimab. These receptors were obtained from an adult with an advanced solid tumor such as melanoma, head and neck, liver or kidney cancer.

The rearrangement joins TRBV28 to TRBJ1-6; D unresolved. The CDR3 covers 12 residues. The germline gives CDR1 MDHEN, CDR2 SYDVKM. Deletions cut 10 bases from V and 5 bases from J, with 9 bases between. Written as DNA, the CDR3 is TGTGCCATCGCGGGGAATAATTCACCCCTCCACTTT. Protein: CAIAGNNSPLHF. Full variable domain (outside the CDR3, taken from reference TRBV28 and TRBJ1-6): DVKVTQSSRYLVKRTGEKVFLECVQDMDHENMFWYRQDPGLGLRLIYFSYDVKMKEKGDIPEGYSVSREKKERFSLILESASTNQTSMYLCAIAGNNSPLHFGNGTRLTVT.

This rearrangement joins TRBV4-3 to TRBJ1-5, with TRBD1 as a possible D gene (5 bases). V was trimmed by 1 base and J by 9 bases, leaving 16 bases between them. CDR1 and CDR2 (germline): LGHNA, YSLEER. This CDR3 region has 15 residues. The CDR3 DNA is TGCGCCAGCAGCCAAGTTATGGGGACCAGTTGGCCCCAGCATTTT. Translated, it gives CASSQVMGTSWPQHF.

CDR3 region: CASSILRRPLSLAKNIQYF. CDR3 nucleotides: TGTGCCAGTAGTATTCTCAGACGCCCACTCAGCTTAGCCAAAAACATTCAGTACTTC. The chain is built from TRBV19 and TRBJ2-4; D is unclear. Trimming removed 3 bases at V and 0 bases at J, with 21 bases between. Germline V lookup: CDR1 LNHDA, CDR2 SQIVND (reference sequence). The CDR3 is made up of 19 amino acids.

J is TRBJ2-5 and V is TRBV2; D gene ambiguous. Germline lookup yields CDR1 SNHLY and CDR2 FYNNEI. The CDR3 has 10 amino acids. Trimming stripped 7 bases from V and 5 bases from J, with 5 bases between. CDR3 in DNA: TGTGCCAGCAACCGGGAGACCCAGTACTTC. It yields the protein CASNRETQYF.

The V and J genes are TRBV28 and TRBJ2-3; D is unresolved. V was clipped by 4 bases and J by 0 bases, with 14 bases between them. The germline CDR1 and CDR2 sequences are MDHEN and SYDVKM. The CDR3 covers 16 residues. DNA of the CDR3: TGTGCCAGCAGTTCCTATGGTTCCACTAGCACAGATACGCAGTATTTT. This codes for CASSSYGSTSTDTQYF. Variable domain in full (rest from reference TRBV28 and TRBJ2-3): DVKVTQSSRYLVKRTGEKVFLECVQDMDHENMFWYRQDPGLGLRLIYFSYDVKMKEKGDIPEGYSVSREKKERFSLILESASTNQTSMYLCASSSYGSTSTDTQYFGPGTRLTVL.

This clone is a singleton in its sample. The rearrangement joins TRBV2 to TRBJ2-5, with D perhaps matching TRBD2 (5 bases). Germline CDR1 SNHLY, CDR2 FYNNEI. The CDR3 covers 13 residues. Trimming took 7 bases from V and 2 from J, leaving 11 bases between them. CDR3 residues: CASKVVAQETQYF. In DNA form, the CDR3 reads TGTGCCAGCAAGGTGGTAGCGCAAGAGACCCAGTACTTC.

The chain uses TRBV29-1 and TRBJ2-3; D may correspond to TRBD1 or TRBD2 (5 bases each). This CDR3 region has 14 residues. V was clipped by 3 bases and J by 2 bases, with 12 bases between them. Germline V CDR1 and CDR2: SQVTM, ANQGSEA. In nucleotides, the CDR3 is TGCAGCGTTGAGATAGAGGGGTTCACAGATACGCAGTATTTT. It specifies CSVEIEGFTDTQYF.

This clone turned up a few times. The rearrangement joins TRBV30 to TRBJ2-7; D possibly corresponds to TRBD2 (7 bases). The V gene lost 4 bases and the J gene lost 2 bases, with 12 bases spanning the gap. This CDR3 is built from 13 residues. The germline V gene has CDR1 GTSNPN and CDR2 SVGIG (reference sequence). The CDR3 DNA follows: TGTGCCTGGACAGGGGCGGGAGCCTACGAGCAGTACTTC. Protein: CAWTGAGAYEQYF.

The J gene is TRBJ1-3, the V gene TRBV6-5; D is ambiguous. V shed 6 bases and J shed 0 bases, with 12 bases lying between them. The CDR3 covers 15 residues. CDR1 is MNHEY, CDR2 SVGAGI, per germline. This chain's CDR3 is CASSRRRSSGNTIYF. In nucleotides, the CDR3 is TGTGCCAGCAGCCGCAGGCGTAGCTCTGGAAACACCATATATTTT.

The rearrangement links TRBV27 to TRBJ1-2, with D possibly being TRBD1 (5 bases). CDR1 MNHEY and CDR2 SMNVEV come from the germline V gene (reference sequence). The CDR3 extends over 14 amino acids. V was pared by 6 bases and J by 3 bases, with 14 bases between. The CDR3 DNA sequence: TGTGCCAGCAGGTTAAGGGGCGGCGACTATGGCTACACCTTC. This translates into CASRLRGGDYGYTF.

The chain's CDR3 is CSVEGGGSRYTF. CDR3 coding DNA: TGCAGCGTTGAAGGGGGGGGTTCTCGCTACACCTTC. This sequence joins TRBV29-1 and TRBJ1-2; a weak D match, TRBD1 (5 bases). Germline V CDR1 and CDR2: SQVTM, ANQGSEA. Trimming took off 1 base at V and 9 bases at J, with 12 bases between the two ends. This CDR3 has 12 amino acids.

The CDR3 region is CASSLSYFSLEQYF. CDR3 DNA sequence: TGTGCCAGCAGCTTGTCCTATTTTAGTCTCGAGCAGTACTTC. This chain uses TRBV11-2 with TRBJ2-7; D call uncertain. This CDR3 has 14 amino acids. Trimming left V 3 bases short and J 6 bases short, with 15 bases between. Germline CDR1 is SGHAT and CDR2 is FQNNGV.

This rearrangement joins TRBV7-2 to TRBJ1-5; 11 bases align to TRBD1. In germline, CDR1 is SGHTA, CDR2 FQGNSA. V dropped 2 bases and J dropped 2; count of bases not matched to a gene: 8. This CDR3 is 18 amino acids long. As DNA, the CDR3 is TGTGCCAGCAGCTTAATTCTCGGGACAGGGGGAGGCAATCAGCCCCAGCATTTT. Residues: CASSLILGTGGGNQPQHF.

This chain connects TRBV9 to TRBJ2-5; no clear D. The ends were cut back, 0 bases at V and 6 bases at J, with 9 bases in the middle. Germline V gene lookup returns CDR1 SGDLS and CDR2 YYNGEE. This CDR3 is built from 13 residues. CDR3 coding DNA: TGTGCCAGCAGCGTAGAATGGGGAAAGACCCAGTACTTC. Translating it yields CASSVEWGKTQYF. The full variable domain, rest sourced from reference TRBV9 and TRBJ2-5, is DSGVTQTPKHLITATGQRVTLRCSPRSGDLSVYWYQQSLDQGLQFLIQYYNGEERAKGNILERFSAQQFPDLHSELNLSSLELGDSALYFCASSVEWGKTQYFGPGTRLLVL.

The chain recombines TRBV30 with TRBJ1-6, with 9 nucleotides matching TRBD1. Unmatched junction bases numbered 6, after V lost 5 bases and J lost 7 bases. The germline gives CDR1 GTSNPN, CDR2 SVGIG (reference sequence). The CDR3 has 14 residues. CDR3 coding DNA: TGTGCCTGGGAAACGGGACAGGGAAATTCACCCCTCCACTTT. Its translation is CAWETGQGNSPLHF.

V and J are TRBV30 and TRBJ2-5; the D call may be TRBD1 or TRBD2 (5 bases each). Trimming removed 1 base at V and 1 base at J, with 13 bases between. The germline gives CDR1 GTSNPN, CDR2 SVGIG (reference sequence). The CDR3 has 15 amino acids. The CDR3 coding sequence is TGTGCCTGGAGTGCCGGGAAGAGGGGCCAAGAGACCCAGTACTTC. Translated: CAWSAGKRGQETQYF.

CDR3 coding DNA: TGTGCCAGCACCAACACAGTCATGAACACTGAAGCTTTCTTT. This gives the protein CASTNTVMNTEAFF. The chain carries TRBV7-9 and TRBJ1-1; D unresolved. V was shortened by 7 bases and J by 0 bases, with 12 bases between the two germline ends. This CDR3 region has 14 residues. Germline loops: CDR1 SEHNR, CDR2 FQNEAQ (reference sequence).

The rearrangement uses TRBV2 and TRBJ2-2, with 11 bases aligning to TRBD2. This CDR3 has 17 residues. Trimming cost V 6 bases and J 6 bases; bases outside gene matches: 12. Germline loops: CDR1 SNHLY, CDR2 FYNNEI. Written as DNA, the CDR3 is TGTGCCAGCAGCTCACTAGCGGGAGTTGGTTTGGCCGGGGAGCTGTTTTTT. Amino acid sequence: CASSSLAGVGLAGELFF.

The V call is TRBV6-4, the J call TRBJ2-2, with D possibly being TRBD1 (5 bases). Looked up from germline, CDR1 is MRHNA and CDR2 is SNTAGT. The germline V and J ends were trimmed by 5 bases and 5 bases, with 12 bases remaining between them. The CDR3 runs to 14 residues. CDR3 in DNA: TGTGCCAGCAGTCGCGAAAGGGGAACCGGGGAGCTGTTTTTT. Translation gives CASSRERGTGELFF.

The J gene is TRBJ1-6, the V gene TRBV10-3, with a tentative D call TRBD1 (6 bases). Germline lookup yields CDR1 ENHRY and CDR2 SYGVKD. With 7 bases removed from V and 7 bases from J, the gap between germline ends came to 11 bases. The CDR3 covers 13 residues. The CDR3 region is CAITPGDNSPLHF. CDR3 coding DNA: TGTGCCATCACCCCAGGGGACAATTCACCCCTCCACTTT.

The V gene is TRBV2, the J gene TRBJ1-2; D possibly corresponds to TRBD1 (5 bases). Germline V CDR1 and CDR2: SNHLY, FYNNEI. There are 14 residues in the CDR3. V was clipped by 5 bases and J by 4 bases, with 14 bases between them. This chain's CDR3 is CASSIIKGPYGYTF. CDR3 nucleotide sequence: TGTGCCAGCAGTATCATTAAGGGGCCCTATGGCTACACCTTC.

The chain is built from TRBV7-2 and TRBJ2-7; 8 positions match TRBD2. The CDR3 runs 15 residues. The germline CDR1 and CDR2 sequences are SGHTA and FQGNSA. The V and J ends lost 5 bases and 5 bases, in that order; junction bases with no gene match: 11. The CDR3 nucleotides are TGTGCCAGCAGCCTCTCTGGGACTAGAGGGCACGAGCAGTACTTC. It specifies CASSLSGTRGHEQYF. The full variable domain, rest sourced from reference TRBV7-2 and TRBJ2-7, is GAGVSQSPSNKVTEKGKDVELRCDPISGHTALYWYRQSLGQGLEFLIYFQGNSAPDKSGLPSDRFSAERTGGSVSTLTIQRTQQEDSAVYLCASSLSGTRGHEQYFGPGTRLTVT.